These 22 T cell receptor beta chains were sequenced from one sample in a study of T cell repertoires in cytomegalovirus infection. TCRdb reanalysed the reads using MiXCR and keeps one entry per CDR3 protein. The data contain hundreds of thousands of distinct CDR3 sequences, more than 8% of them singletons. The sample taken for sequencing was PBMCs. All receptors derive from a human donor in good health (CMV status not recorded). Some clones in this sample may be carry-over from other donors' samples.

The sample holds a few counts of this clonotype. This chain uses TRBV6-2 or TRBV6-3 with TRBJ1-1; no firm D call. Trimming removed 6 bases at V and 0 bases at J, with 11 bases between. This CDR3 contains 14 residues. Germline V gives CDR1 MNHEY, CDR2 SVGEGT. The CDR3 sequence: CASRERVMNTEAFF. CDR3 DNA: TGTGCCAGCAGGGAGAGGGTCATGAACACTGAAGCTTTCTTT.

This clonotype was found a few times. The rearrangement joins TRBV28 to TRBJ2-2; 8 bases are a match to TRBD2. The length of the CDR3 is 16 residues. V was pared by 6 bases and J by 6 bases, with 12 bases of the junction left unmatched. Germline V gives CDR1 MDHEN, CDR2 SYDVKM. The CDR3 DNA reads as TGTGCCAGCAGACTCGGGGGGGGCGCTGGTCCCGGGGAGCTGTTTTTT. Encoded protein: CASRLGGGAGPGELFF.

V gene TRBV11-2 combines with J gene TRBJ2-1; the D gene is possibly TRBD2 (6 bases). Between the trimmed V and J ends, which lost 3 bases and 1 base, there was a span of 13 bases. Germline V gene sequence: CDR1 SGHAT, CDR2 FQNNGV. This CDR3 comprises 16 residues. The CDR3 DNA sequence: TGTGCCAGCAGCTTCCGGGAGTCGAGGTCCTACAATGAGCAGTTCTTC. Residues: CASSFRESRSYNEQFF.

Ten or more counts support this clonotype. The rearrangement joins TRBV12-3 or TRBV12-4 to TRBJ1-4; 7 bases match TRBD1. This CDR3 has 18 amino acids. V lost 6 bases to trimming and J lost 5 bases; unmatched junction nucleotides: 18. Here the CDR3 DNA reads TGTGCCAGCAGCCGACTGGGTATGGACAGGATAGGAAATGAAAAACTGTTTTTT. Translation: CASSRLGMDRIGNEKLFF.

As regards this clonotype: A much larger clone is a single base away; this may be a read error. CDR3 in amino acids: CASSISPSGNTIYF. The DNA of the CDR3 is TGTGCCAGCAGCATAAGTCCCTCTGGAAACACCATATATTTT. The chain uses TRBV7-4 and TRBJ1-3; D gene unclear. The CDR3 is 14 residues long. CDR1 and CDR2 from the germline V gene are SGHVT and SQSDAQ. The ends were cut back, 5 bases at V and 0 bases at J, with 8 bases in the middle.

Ten or more counts support this clonotype. The V and J genes are TRBV7-9 and TRBJ2-1; 11 bases are shared with TRBD2. J was trimmed by 3 bases and V by 5 bases; bases with no gene match: 6. CDR1 is SEHNR and CDR2 is FQNEAQ in the germline V gene (reference sequence). This CDR3 is 16 amino acids long. DNA for the CDR3: TGTGCCAGCAGCACCCGACTAGCGGGAATCTACAATGAGCAGTTCTTC. As protein: CASSTRLAGIYNEQFF.

This clonotype was seen a few times. The chain combines TRBV12-3 or TRBV12-4 with TRBJ2-5, with a possible D match to TRBD1 (6 bases). CDR3 length: 15 residues. V was shortened by 5 bases and J by 1 base, with 14 bases between the two germline ends. The chain's CDR3 is CASSLVGTLQETQYF. For the CDR3, the DNA is TGTGCCAGCAGTCTCGTTGGGACACTCCAAGAGACCCAGTACTTC.

V and J are TRBV7-3 and TRBJ2-3, with a weak D call TRBD2 (6 bases). The CDR3 runs to 16 residues. The germline V and J ends were trimmed by 2 bases and 2 bases, with 14 bases remaining between them. Germline CDR1 is SGHTA and CDR2 is FQGTGA. The CDR3 nucleotides read TGTGCCAGCAGCTTACTCGCGCGGGAATACACAGATACGCAGTATTTT. The encoded protein is CASSLLAREYTDTQYF.

The chain combines TRBV4-2 with TRBJ1-5, with a possible D match to TRBD1 (5 bases). The CDR3 totals 16 residues. Germline V CDR1 and CDR2: LGHNA, YNFKEQ. V lost 1 base and J 0 bases, leaving 10 bases between the germline ends. The CDR3 spells CASSQGTGDSNQPQHF. In DNA, the CDR3 is TGTGCCAGCAGCCAAGGTACAGGCGATAGCAATCAGCCCCAGCATTTT.

The chain has TRBV7-2 and TRBJ2-3; D not certain. CDR1 and CDR2 from the germline V gene are SGHTA and FQGNSA. V was cut by 1 base and J by 7 bases, with 6 bases left in between. CDR3 length: 12 amino acids. CDR3 protein: CASSLEENTQYF. CDR3 in DNA: TGTGCCAGCAGCTTAGAGGAAAATACGCAGTATTTT.

This clonotype was counted between two and nine times. CDR3 DNA: TGTGCCAGCAGGGGGGAGGGTCAGGAGCAGTACTTC. Translated, it gives CASRGEGQEQYF. V usage is TRBV2 and J usage is TRBJ2-7, with 7 nucleotides matching TRBD2. Germline loops: CDR1 SNHLY, CDR2 FYNNEI. With 6 bases clipped from V and 7 bases from J, the junction kept 6 bases outside the gene matches. This CDR3 contains 12 residues.

The rearrangement joins TRBV9 to TRBJ2-5; D is possibly TRBD2 (5 bases). This CDR3 region has 13 residues. Between the trimmed V and J ends, which lost 4 bases and 5 bases, there was a span of 12 bases. Germline-derived CDR1 and CDR2 are SGDLS and YYNGEE. The CDR3 DNA is TGTGCCAGCAGCCCAGAGGGATGGGAGACCCAGTACTTC. It translates to CASSPEGWETQYF.

The rearrangement joins TRBV5-1 to TRBJ1-2; D uncertain. Germline-derived CDR1 and CDR2 are SGHRS and YFSETQ. The ends were cut back, 2 bases at V and 8 bases at J, with 16 bases in the middle. The CDR3 covers 14 residues. CDR3 sequence: CASSLSSQAGGYTF. CDR3 in DNA: TGCGCCAGCAGCTTATCTTCTCAGGCTGGGGGCTACACCTTC.

The rearrangement links TRBV7-2 to TRBJ1-2; TRBD1 matches at 10 bases. This CDR3 spans 15 amino acids. The V and J ends lost 3 bases and 5 bases, in that order; junction bases with no gene match: 6. Germline CDR1 and CDR2: SGHTA and FQGNSA. The CDR3 sequence: CASSFVPGQGYGYTF. CDR3 coding DNA: TGTGCCAGCAGCTTTGTCCCGGGACAGGGGTATGGCTACACCTTC.

For this clonotype: The final CDR3 position lacks the conserved phenylalanine or tryptophan, pointing to a likely read error. V usage is TRBV20-1 and J usage is TRBJ2-5, with a tentative D call TRBD1 (6 bases). V lost 6 bases and J lost 5, with 22 bases in between. Looked up from germline, CDR1 is DFQATT and CDR2 is SNEGSKA (reference sequence). This CDR3 is 15 amino acids long. The chain's CDR3 is CSATKTQGIRETQYL. In DNA form, the CDR3 reads TGCAGTGCCACAAAGACACAGGGTATTCGCGAGACCCAGTACTTA.

In the case of this clonotype: A read error may explain this, as a much larger clone is one base away. The CDR3 sequence: CASSKQVYTDAFF. As DNA, the CDR3 is TGTGCCAGCAGCAAACAGGTTTACACTGACGCTTTCTTT. The V and J genes are TRBV12-3 or TRBV12-4 and TRBJ1-1, with a possible D match to TRBD1 (5 bases). The length of the CDR3 is 13 residues.

The chain joins TRBV28 to TRBJ1-3; D gene unclear. CDR3 length: 11 residues. The V end lost 4 bases, the J end lost 6 bases, and 4 bases lay between the germline ends. Germline CDR1 and CDR2: MDHEN and SYDVKM. The DNA of the CDR3 is TGTGCCAGCAGTTCGGTAAACACCATATATTTT. Protein sequence: CASSSVNTIYF.

This clonotype came up many times. The chain combines TRBV9 with TRBJ2-1; TRBD1 matches at 7 bases. This CDR3 region has 15 residues. Germline V gene lookup returns CDR1 SGDLS and CDR2 YYNGEE. V lost 2 bases to trimming and J lost 1 base; unmatched junction nucleotides: 3. The DNA for the CDR3 is TGTGCCAGCAGCGTCCAGGGGGTTTCCTACAATGAGCAGTTCTTC. Translating gives CASSVQGVSYNEQFF.

This clonotype was found many times. J is TRBJ2-6 and V is TRBV5-1; D is tentatively TRBD1 or TRBD2 (5 bases each). Trimming pared 0 bases from V and 0 bases from J, leaving 10 bases between. The CDR3 runs to 17 residues. The V gene's germline CDR1 is SGHRS and CDR2 YFSETQ. CDR3 region: CASSLGDVGSGANVLTF. CDR3 nucleotides: TGCGCCAGCAGCTTGGGGGACGTAGGCTCTGGGGCCAACGTCCTGACTTTC.

This chain uses TRBV6-6 with TRBJ1-6; no definite D call. Germline values: CDR1 MNHNY, CDR2 SVGAGI (reference sequence). Trimming shortened V by 6 bases and J by 8 bases, and 11 bases separated the two germline ends. This CDR3 is built from 13 residues. The CDR3 DNA reads TGTGCCAGCAGCACGGAGCGATATTCACCCCTCCACTTT. Translation gives CASSTERYSPLHF.

This sequence joins TRBV28 and TRBJ2-3, with D possibly being TRBD2 (6 bases). The germline V gene has CDR1 MDHEN and CDR2 SYDVKM. V lost 5 bases, J lost 2 bases, and 17 bases lay in between. CDR3 length equals 16 residues. In DNA form, the CDR3 reads TGTGCCAGCAGTCCCCGGGACTTAAAAGTCACAGATACGCAGTATTTT. This sequence encodes CASSPRDLKVTDTQYF.

This sequence joins TRBV6-1 and TRBJ1-5, with 7 bases that match TRBD1. V was clipped by 4 bases and J by 6 bases; unmatched bases: 12. The CDR3 is made up of 16 amino acids. From germline, CDR1 is MNHNS and CDR2 SASEGT. The CDR3 DNA sequence: TGTGCCAGCAGTGCGGGACCTGACAGGGCTGCTCAGCCCCAGCATTTT. Translation gives CASSAGPDRAAQPQHF.